This passage covers 8 T cell receptor beta chains from one sample sequenced in a study of beta chain features in type 1 diabetes. Study-wide results and limits: In all four CD4+ subsets, TCRB CDR3 length was significantly, moderately reduced in type 1 diabetes.

Their specific antigens are unknown. Sequencing targeted expressed TCRB transcripts, as all isolated RNA had been reverse transcribed. The assay was immunoSEQ multiplex PCR, and TCRdb's table has in-frame clones only and misses some. The table has about 340,000 clones, about 14% seen once. The specimen sequenced was naive CD4+ T cells from blood. These receptors were taken from a woman between 18 and 29 years old with type 1 diabetes.

This clone was seen a few times. The J gene is TRBJ2-3, the V gene TRBV27; 10 bases are shared with TRBD2. CDR3 length equals 13 residues. Germline V gene lookup returns CDR1 MNHEY and CDR2 SMNVEV (reference sequence). Unmatched junction bases numbered 2, after V lost 7 bases and J lost 4 bases. The CDR3 DNA is TGTGCCAGCACTAGCGGGAGATCAGATACGCAGTATTTT. Its protein is CASTSGRSDTQYF.

A few counts support this clone. This chain joins TRBV20-1 and TRBJ2-3, with D tentatively TRBD2 (5 bases). In germline, CDR1 is DFQATT, CDR2 SNEGSKA (reference sequence). The CDR3 runs 11 residues. The ends were cut back, 6 bases at V and 4 bases at J, with 8 bases in the middle. CDR3 loop: CSALEADTQYF. Written as DNA, the CDR3 is TGCAGTGCCCTGGAGGCAGATACGCAGTATTTT.

V and J are TRBV10-2 and TRBJ1-1, with TRBD1 as a possible D gene (5 bases). Trimming took 3 bases from V and 0 from J, leaving 8 bases between them. There are 14 residues in the CDR3. The germline V gene encodes CDR1 WSHSY and CDR2 SAAADI. The CDR3 here is CASSDAGLNTEAFF. In nucleotides, the CDR3 is TGCGCCAGCAGTGATGCGGGGCTGAACACTGAAGCTTTCTTT.

This clone has a handful of counts. This rearrangement joins TRBV7-2 to TRBJ2-7; D perhaps matches TRBD2 (7 bases). The CDR3 is 15 amino acids. The V gene's germline CDR1 is SGHTA and CDR2 FQGNSA. With 2 bases removed from V and 2 bases from J, the gap between germline ends came to 13 bases. CDR3 amino acids: CASSLRAGQAYEQYV. CDR3 DNA sequence: TGTGCCAGCAGCTTAAGAGCGGGACAAGCCTACGAGCAGTACGTC.

The chain combines TRBV11-2 with TRBJ2-7; TRBD2 agrees at 14 bases. With 1 base clipped from V and 3 bases from J, the junction kept 5 bases outside the gene matches. CDR1 is SGHAT and CDR2 is FQNNGV in the germline V gene. The CDR3 contains 17 residues. This chain's CDR3 is CASSLAGLAGGVYEQYV. The CDR3 DNA reads TGTGCCAGCAGCTTAGCCGGACTAGCGGGAGGCGTCTACGAGCAGTACGTC.

There are a few counts of this clone. The rearrangement joins TRBV7-9 to TRBJ1-2; D uncertain. This CDR3 is built from 13 residues. Trimming took off 2 bases at V and 6 bases at J, with 10 bases between the two ends. CDR1 is SEHNR, CDR2 FQNEAQ, per germline (reference sequence). This CDR3 is CASSLSYPHGYTF. The CDR3 DNA follows: TGTGCCAGCAGCTTAAGCTACCCGCATGGCTACACCTTC.

This clone was recorded a few times. The chain couples TRBV7-9 to TRBJ2-3; D is undetermined. V lost 1 base to trimming and J lost 0 bases, with 11 bases between them. The CDR3 consists of 16 residues. In germline, CDR1 is SEHNR, CDR2 FQNEAQ (reference sequence). CDR3 protein: CASSLGKAASTDTQYF. DNA for the CDR3: TGTGCCAGCAGCTTAGGCAAAGCTGCTAGCACAGATACGCAGTATTTT.

The J gene is TRBJ2-1, the V gene TRBV7-2; 11 bases map to TRBD2. Unmatched junction bases numbered 10, after V lost 6 bases and J lost 6 bases. The CDR3 runs 16 residues. CDR1 and CDR2 (germline): SGHTA, FQGNSA. The chain's CDR3 is CASSSPPGLAVNEQFF. In DNA form, the CDR3 reads TGTGCCAGCAGTTCGCCTCCGGGACTAGCGGTCAATGAGCAGTTCTTC.